Listed below are T cell receptor beta chains from one sample, sequenced in a study of cytomegalovirus exposure and HLA in healthy donors. Repertoires were generated with immunoSEQ multiplex PCR, while TCRdb's copy carries only in-frame clones and drops some. The sample includes approximately 150,000 clones, about 80% of them seen just once. The sample taken for sequencing was PBMCs. Receptors originate from a woman in her forties or fifties in good health and CMV-seronegative. CDR3s include the opening cysteine and the closing phenylalanine or tryptophan. Each record gives: V gene, D gene, J gene, clone size, CDR3 DNA, CDR3 protein. A D gene is named only where the DNA matches it firmly. The size of a clone is reported for some rows only, either as once, few or many, or as a class for expanded clones.

V gene: TRBV5-8; D gene: NA; J gene: TRBJ2-5; clone size: NA; CDR3 DNA: TGTGCCAGCGCTGTCAGGGAGACCCAGTACTTC; CDR3 protein: CASAVRETQYF
V gene: TRBV13; D gene: NA; J gene: TRBJ1-3; clone size: NA; CDR3 DNA: TGTGCCAGCAGCTTAATTCTATCTGCTGGAAACACCATATATTTT; CDR3 protein: CASSLILSAGNTIYF
V gene: TRBV4-3; D gene: NA; J gene: TRBJ2-1; clone size: once; CDR3 DNA: TGCGCCAGCAGCCAAGTTATGTCCGGCTACAATGAGCAGTTCTTC; CDR3 protein: CASSQVMSGYNEQFF
V gene: TRBV25-1; D gene: NA; J gene: TRBJ2-1; clone size: NA; CDR3 DNA: TGTGCCAGCAGTGAATCAGGCCTCCCCAGCTCCTACAATGAGCAGTTCTTC; CDR3 protein: CASSESGLPSSYNEQFF
V gene: TRBV15; D gene: NA; J gene: TRBJ2-4; clone size: NA; CDR3 DNA: TGTGCCACCAGCAGAGTGCTAGCGCTTTCCAAAAACATTCAGTACTTC; CDR3 protein: CATSRVLALSKNIQYF
V gene: TRBV11-2; D gene: NA; J gene: TRBJ1-5; clone size: NA; CDR3 DNA: TGTGCCAGCAGCTTCTCCCCGGGGAGTCAGCCCCAGCATTTT; CDR3 protein: CASSFSPGSQPQHF
V gene: TRBV28; D gene: TRBD1; J gene: TRBJ2-3; clone size: NA; CDR3 DNA: TGTGCCAGCATCCTTCAGGGGGCGGATACGCAGTATTTT; CDR3 protein: CASILQGADTQYF
V gene: TRBV7-9; D gene: NA; J gene: TRBJ1-1; clone size: once; CDR3 DNA: TGTGCCAGCAGCTTTTCCCCCAGGGCAGGTCTGAACACTGAAGCTTTCTTT; CDR3 protein: CASSFSPRAGLNTEAFF
V gene: TRBV19; D gene: NA; J gene: TRBJ1-1; clone size: NA; CDR3 DNA: TGTGCCAGTCGGATTAACCAGGGGAACACTGAAGCTTTCTTT; CDR3 protein: CASRINQGNTEAFF
V gene: TRBV2; D gene: TRBD2; J gene: TRBJ2-7; clone size: NA; CDR3 DNA: TGTGCCAGCAGACAGGAAGGACTAGACGGTGACGAGCAGTACTTC; CDR3 protein: CASRQEGLDGDEQYF
V gene: TRBV5-1; D gene: TRBD2; J gene: TRBJ2-7; clone size: NA; CDR3 DNA: TGCGCCAGCAGCTTGGCCCCTAGCGGGGGGGCCTACGAGCAGTACTTC; CDR3 protein: CASSLAPSGGAYEQYF
V gene: TRBV5-1; D gene: TRBD1; J gene: TRBJ1-4; clone size: NA; CDR3 DNA: TGCGCCAGCAGCCAGCCGACAGGGGGGGAACAAAAACTGTTTTTT; CDR3 protein: CASSQPTGGEQKLFF
V gene: TRBV5-5; D gene: NA; J gene: TRBJ2-7; clone size: NA; CDR3 DNA: TGTGCCAGCAGCTTGGAGGGGTACTACGAGCAGTACTTC; CDR3 protein: CASSLEGYYEQYF
V gene: TRBV7-2; D gene: NA; J gene: TRBJ2-1; clone size: NA; CDR3 DNA: TGTGCCAGCAGCTTGCGAGGGCGCTCCTACAATGAGCAGTTCTTC; CDR3 protein: CASSLRGRSYNEQFF
V gene: TRBV6-1; D gene: NA; J gene: TRBJ1-5; clone size: NA; CDR3 DNA: TGTGCCATATCTTTGGGGGGGCCGGCTTCACCCCAGCATTTT; CDR3 protein: CAISLGGPASPQHF
V gene: TRBV27; D gene: NA; J gene: TRBJ1-1; clone size: once; CDR3 DNA: TGTGCCAGCAGTCCGGGGCGGGGCAACACTGAAGCTTTCTTT; CDR3 protein: CASSPGRGNTEAFF
V gene: TRBV28; D gene: NA; J gene: TRBJ1-1; clone size: NA; CDR3 DNA: TGTGCCAGCAGCTCCAACCGAGGGCTGACCACTGAAGCTTTCTTT; CDR3 protein: CASSSNRGLTTEAFF